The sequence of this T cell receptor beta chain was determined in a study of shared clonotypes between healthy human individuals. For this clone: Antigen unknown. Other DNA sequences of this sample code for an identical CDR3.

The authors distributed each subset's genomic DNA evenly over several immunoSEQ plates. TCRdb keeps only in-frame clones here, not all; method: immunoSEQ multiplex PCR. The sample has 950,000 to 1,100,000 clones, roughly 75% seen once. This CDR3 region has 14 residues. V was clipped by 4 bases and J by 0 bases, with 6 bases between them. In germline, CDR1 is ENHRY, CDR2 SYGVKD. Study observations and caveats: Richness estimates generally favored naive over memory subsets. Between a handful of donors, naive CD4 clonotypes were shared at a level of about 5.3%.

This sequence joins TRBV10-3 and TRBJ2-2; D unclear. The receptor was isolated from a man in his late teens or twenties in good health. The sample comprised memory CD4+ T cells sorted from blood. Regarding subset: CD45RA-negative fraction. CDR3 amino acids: CAISGQANTGELFF. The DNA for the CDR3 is TGTGCCATCAGTGGGCAGGCGAACACCGGGGAGCTGTTTTTT.